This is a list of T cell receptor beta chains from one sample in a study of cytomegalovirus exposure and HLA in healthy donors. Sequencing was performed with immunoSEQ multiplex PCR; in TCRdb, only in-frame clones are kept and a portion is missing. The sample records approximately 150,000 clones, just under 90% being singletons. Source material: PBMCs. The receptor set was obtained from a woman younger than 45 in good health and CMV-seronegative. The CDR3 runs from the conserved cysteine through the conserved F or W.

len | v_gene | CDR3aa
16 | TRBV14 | CASSRHSGGYQETQYF
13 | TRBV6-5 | CASRIGRGSPLHF
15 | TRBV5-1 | CASSDRGRGYTEAFF
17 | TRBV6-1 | CASSEIAWVTGDYGYTF
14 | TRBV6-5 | CASSIGTAYRGYTF
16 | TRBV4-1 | CASSQQDGTGHNEQYF
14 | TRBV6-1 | CASSEAGSWEKLFF
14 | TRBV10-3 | CAIIDPGGSTEAFF
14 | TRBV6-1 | CASKPGREGEKLFF
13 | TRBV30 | CAWSRGSNYGYTF
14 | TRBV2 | CATTTSGSLGEQYF
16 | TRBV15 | CATSSRLAGGTDTQYF
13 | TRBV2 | CASRTGENTEAFF
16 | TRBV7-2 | CASSGRISGGRPEAFF
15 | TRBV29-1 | CSVEFVDRGTYEQYF
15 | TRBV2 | CASSDRLARGNEQFF
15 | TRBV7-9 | CASSSLEPPYNEQFF
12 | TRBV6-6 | CASSSSGNTQYF
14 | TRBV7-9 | CASTTKGQGEEQYF
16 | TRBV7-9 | CASSLTPQGQAHEQYF
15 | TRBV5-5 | CASSSPTGGNYGYTF
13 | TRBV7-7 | CASSLGLSDEQFF
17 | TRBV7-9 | CASSISSEKHNPNEQFF
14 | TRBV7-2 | CASRRQGRLFGYTF
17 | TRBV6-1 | CASSGPGTENPSETQYF
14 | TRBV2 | CASRNRGSGGEQYF
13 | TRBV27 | CASSPAGRYGYTF
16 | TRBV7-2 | CASSLGSFPAYNEQFF
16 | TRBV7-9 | CASSLIAGGPADTQYF
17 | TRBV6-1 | CASSKGQGGIGNQPQHF
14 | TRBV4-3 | CASSQEISVGGYTF
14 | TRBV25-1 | CASSGTGAKNIQYF
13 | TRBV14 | CASSQDTRYGYTF
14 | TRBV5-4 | CASRDGQALYGYTF
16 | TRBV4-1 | CASSQGSSGVTGELFF
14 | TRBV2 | CASSRTQNWQPQHF
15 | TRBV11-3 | CASSSRTSGGEKQFF
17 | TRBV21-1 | CASSKAGLRRDIDEQYF
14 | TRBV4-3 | CASSQEAGAKGYTF
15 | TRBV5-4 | CASSHSGRGRGEQYF
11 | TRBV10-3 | CAIGGGTEQFF
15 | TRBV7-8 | CASSLEASGGDTQYF
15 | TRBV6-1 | CASRQGSSYNSPLHF
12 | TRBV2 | CASSAGGTEAFF
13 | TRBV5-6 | CASSFGPTYEQYF
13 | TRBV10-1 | CASSENYQETQYF
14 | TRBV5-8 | CASSLGHRNQPQHF
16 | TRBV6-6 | CASKTHSRGQNSPLHF
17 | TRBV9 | CASSSSPGLAISGELFF
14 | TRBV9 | CASSVATGAYEQYF
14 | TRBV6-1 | CASSAPSGGGEQYF
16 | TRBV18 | CASSQTVGAGKETQYF
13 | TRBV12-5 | CASDRRAGNTIYF
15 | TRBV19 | CASSPAGRTVVEAFF